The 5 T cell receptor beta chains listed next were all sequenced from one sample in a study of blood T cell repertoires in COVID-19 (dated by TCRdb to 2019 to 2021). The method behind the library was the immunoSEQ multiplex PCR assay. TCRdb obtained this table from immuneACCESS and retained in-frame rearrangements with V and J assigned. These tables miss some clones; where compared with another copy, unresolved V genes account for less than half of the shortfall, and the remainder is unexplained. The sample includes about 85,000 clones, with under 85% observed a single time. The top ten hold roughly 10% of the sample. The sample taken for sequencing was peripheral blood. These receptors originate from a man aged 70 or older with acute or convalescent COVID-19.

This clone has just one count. CDR3 in DNA: TGCGCCAGCAGCTCCGAACCGGGACAGATCTACGAGCAGTACTTC. Protein: CASSSEPGQIYEQYF. The chain employs TRBV5-1 and TRBJ2-7; 7 bases are a match to TRBD1. The trim removed 3 bases at V and 3 bases at J, leaving 9 bases unmatched. Germline CDR1 and CDR2: SGHRS and YFSETQ. CDR3 size: 15 residues. The full variable domain, completed using reference TRBV5-1 and TRBJ2-7, is KAGVTQTPRYLIKTRGQQVTLSCSPISGHRSVSWYQQTPGQGLQFLFEYFSETQRNKGNFPGRFSGRQFSNSRSEMNVSTLELGDSALYLCASSSEPGQIYEQYFGPGTRLTVT.

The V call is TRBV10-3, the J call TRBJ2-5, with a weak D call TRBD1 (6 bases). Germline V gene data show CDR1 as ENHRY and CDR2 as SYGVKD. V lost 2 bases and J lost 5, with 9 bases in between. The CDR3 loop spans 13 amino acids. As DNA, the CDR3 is TGTGCCATCAGTGAGCACAGGGTGGAGACCCAGTACTTC. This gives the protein CAISEHRVETQYF.

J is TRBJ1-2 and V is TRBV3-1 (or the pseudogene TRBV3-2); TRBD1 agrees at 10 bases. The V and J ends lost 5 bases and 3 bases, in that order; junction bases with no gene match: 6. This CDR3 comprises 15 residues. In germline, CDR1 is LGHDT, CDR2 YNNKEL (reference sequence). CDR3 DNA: TGTGCCAGCAGCAACCTGGACAGGGGGGACTATGGCTACACCTTC. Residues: CASSNLDRGDYGYTF.

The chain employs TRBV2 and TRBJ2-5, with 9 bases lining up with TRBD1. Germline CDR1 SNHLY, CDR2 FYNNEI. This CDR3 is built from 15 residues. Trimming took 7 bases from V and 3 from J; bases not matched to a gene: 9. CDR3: CASKTDRGKEETQYF. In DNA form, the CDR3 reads TGTGCCAGCAAGACGGACAGGGGAAAGGAAGAGACCCAGTACTTC.

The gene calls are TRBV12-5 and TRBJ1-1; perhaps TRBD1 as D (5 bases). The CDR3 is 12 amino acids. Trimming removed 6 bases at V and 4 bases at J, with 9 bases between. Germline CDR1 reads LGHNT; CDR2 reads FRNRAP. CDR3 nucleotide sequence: TGTGCTAGTGGAAGGGGAGGCACTGAAGCTTTCTTT. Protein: CASGRGGTEAFF.